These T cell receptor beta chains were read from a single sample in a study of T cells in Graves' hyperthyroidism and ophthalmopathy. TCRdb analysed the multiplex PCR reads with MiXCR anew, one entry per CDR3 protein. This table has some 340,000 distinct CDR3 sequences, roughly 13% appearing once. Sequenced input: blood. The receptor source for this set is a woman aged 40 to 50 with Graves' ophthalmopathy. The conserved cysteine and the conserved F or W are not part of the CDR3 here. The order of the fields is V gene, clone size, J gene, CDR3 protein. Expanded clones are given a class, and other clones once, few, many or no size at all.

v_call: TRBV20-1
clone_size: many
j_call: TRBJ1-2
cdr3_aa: SAPLRQGSYGYT

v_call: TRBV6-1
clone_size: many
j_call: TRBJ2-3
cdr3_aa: ASRQTVRDTQY

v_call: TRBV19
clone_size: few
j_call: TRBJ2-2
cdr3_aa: ASNLGTGSAGELF

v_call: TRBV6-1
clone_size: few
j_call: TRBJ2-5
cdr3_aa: ASTPGGDRTQY

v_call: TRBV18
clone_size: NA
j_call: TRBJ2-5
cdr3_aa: ASSPPSTGRGETQY

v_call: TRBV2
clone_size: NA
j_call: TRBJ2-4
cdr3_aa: ASSEEGNIQY

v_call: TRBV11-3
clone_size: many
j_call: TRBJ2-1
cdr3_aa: ASSLTDDNEQF

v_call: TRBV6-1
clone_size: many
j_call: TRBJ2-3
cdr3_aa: ASSPEGTDTQY

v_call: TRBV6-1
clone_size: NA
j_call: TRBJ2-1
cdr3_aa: APSGTRWGRQQF

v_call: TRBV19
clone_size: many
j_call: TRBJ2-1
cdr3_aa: ASSWTSGANEQF

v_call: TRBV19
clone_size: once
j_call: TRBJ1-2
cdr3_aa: ASSPWTGGGYGYT

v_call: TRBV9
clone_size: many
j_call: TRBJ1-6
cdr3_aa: ASSEGGAVSPLH

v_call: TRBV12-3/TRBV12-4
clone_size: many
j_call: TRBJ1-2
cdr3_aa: ASSLKRGAGVGGYT

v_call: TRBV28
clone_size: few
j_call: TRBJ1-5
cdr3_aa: VSSRDPWPNQPQH

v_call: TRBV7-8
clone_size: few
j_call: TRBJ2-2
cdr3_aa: ASSLGTGLGGELF

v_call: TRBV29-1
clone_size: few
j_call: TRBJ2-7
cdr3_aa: SVVGDRGTYEQY

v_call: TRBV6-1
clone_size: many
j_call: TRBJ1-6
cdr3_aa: ASSPGPYNSPLH